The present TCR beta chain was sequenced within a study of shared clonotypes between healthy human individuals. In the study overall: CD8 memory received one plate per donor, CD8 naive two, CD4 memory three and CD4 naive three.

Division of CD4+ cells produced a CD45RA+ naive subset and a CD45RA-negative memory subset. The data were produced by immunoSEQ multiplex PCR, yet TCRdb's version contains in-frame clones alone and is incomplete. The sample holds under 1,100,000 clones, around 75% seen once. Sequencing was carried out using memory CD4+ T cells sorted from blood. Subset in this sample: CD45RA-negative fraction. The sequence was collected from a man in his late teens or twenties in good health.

CDR3 region: CASSISFDTEAFF. The CDR3 bases are TGTGCCAGCAGCATCTCCTTTGACACTGAAGCTTTCTTT. The chain links TRBV16 to TRBJ1-1; D is unclear. V was shortened by 5 bases and J by 3 bases, with 10 bases between the two germline ends. Germline V gene sequence: CDR1 KGHSY, CDR2 FQNENV. The CDR3 covers 13 residues.